What follows describes a single T cell receptor beta chain. Its antigen is unidentified. These data belong to a study of T cells in Graves' hyperthyroidism and ophthalmopathy. Study in general: At initial diagnosis, before any treatment had begun, peripheral blood was obtained. Broader study findings: Most thyroid-expanded clonotypes above 0.001 were also found in blood.

TCR beta CDR3 regions were amplified from RNA transcripts. Primed by the HTBI set, a first-round RT-PCR was run on the TCR CDR3. TCRdb passed the multiplex PCR reads through MiXCR, listing each CDR3 protein once. The sample carries approximately 350,000 distinct CDR3 sequences, 13% to 15% recorded once. Deletions cut 5 bases from V and 2 bases from J, with 12 bases between. Germline CDR1 reads SGHVS; CDR2 reads FNYEAQ. The CDR3 is made up of 14 amino acids. Ophthalmopathy cases scored 3 or more on the Clinical Activity Score and 4 or more on NOSPECS grade, with duration below 3 months. This sample holds PBMCs from approximately 10 ml fresh peripheral blood.

The V gene is TRBV7-6, the J gene TRBJ1-2; a weak D match, TRBD1 (5 bases). The receptor comes from a woman aged 55-69 years with Graves' ophthalmopathy. The sample was blood. CDR3 amino acids: CASSRRDGNYGYTF. Here the CDR3 DNA reads TGTGCCAGCAGCCGCCGGGACGGAAACTATGGCTACACCTTC.